One T cell receptor beta chain is described in this entry. Antigen unknown. This entry belongs to a study of lymphopenia after photon versus proton radiotherapy. Regarding the study as a whole: Relative stability marked proton patients; photon patients lost diversity and naive cells. After the lymphocyte nadir, photon-treated repertoires showed oligoclonal expansion, especially of CD8+ Temra cells. Authors raise, but do not show, better survival with proton therapy.

The repertoire was sequenced with immunoSEQ multiplex PCR; TCRdb's copy has only in-frame clones and lacks some. The sample has fewer than 30,000 clones, 80% to 85% seen once. V shed 5 bases, J shed 0 bases, and the junction held 13 bases outside the gene matches. CDR3 length: 18 residues. The germline V gene encodes CDR1 SQVTM and CDR2 ANQGSEA. The genes are TRBV29-1 and TRBJ2-1; TRBD2 matches at 10 bases. This receptor was obtained from a woman aged 45 to 65 with pancreatic cancer. The sequencing here drew on peripheral blood, taken from a patient treated with photon-based radiotherapy. CDR3 nucleotides: TGCAGCGTTCAAGGGAGGAGCGGGAGGGGTGGCTCCTACAATGAGCAGTTCTTC. Amino acids: CSVQGRSGRGGSYNEQFF.